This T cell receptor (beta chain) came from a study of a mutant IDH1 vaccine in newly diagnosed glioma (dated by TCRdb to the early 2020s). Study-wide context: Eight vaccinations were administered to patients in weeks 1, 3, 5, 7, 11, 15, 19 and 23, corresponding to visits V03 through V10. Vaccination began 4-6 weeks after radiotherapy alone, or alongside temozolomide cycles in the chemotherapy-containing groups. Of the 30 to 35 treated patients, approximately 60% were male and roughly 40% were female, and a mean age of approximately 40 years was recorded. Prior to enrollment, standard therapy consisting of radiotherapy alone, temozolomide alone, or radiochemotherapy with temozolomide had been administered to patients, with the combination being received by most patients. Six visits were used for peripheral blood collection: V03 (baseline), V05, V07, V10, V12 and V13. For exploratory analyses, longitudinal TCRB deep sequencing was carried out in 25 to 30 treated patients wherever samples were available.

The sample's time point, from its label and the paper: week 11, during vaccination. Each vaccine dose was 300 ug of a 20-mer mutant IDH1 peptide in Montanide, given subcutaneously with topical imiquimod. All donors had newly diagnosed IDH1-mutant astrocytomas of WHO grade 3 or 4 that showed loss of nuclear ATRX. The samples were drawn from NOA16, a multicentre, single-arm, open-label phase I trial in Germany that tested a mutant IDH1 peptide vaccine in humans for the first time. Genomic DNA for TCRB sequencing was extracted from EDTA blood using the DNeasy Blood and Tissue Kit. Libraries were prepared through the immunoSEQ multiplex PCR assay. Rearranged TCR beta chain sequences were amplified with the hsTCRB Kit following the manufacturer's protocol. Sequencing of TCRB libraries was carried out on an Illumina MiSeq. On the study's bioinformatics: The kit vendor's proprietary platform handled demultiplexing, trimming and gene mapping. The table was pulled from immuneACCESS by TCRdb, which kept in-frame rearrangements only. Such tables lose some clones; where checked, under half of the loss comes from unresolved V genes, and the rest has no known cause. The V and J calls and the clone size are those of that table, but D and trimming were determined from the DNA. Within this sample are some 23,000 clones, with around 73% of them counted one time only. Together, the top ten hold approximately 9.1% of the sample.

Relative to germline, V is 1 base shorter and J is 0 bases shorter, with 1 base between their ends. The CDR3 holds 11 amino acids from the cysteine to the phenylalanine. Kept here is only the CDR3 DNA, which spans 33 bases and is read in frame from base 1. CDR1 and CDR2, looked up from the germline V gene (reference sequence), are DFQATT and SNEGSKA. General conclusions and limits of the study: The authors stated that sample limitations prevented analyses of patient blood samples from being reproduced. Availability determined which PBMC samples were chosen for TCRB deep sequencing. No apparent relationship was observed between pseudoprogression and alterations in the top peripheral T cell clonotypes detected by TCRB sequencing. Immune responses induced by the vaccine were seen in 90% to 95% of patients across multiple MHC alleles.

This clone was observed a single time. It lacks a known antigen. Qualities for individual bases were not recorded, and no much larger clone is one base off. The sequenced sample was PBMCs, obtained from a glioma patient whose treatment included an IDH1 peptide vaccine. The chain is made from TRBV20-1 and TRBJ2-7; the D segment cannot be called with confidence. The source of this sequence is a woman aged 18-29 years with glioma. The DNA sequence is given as TGCAGTGCTAGAGTCTCCTACGAGCAGTACTTC. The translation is CSARVSYEQYF.